The 21 T cell receptor beta chains given below trace back to one sample, sequenced in a study of blood T cell repertoires in COVID-19. Generated by immunoSEQ multiplex PCR, the TCRdb table keeps only in-frame clones and is missing some. The data show around 64,000 clones, roughly 85% seen once. Sequenced material: peripheral blood. The receptors were sampled from a man aged 30 to 39 with acute or convalescent COVID-19.

The chain combines TRBV7-3 with TRBJ2-1; D gene uncertain. Between the trimmed V and J ends, which lost 5 bases and 0 bases, there was a span of 17 bases. CDR3 length equals 17 residues. CDR1 and CDR2 from the germline V gene are SGHTA and FQGTGA. CDR3 in amino acids: CASSRKGAASSYNEQFF. CDR3 bases: TGTGCCAGCAGCAGAAAAGGAGCAGCCAGCTCCTACAATGAGCAGTTCTTC. Filled out from reference TRBV7-3 and TRBJ2-1, the complete variable domain reads GAGVSQTPSNKVTEKGKYVELRCDPISGHTALYWYRQSLGQGPEFLIYFQGTGAADDSGLPNDRFFAVRPEGSVSTLKIQRTERGDSAVYLCASSRKGAASSYNEQFFGPGTRLTVL.

CDR3 protein: CSVKTPQGALYGYTF. CDR3 bases: TGCAGCGTGAAAACCCCACAGGGAGCGCTCTACGGCTACACCTTC. V gene TRBV29-1 combines with J gene TRBJ1-2, with a weak D call TRBD1 (6 bases). The CDR3 is 15 amino acids. Germline assignment: CDR1 SQVTM and CDR2 ANQGSEA. V was cut by 6 bases and J by 8 bases, with 25 bases left in between.

The gene calls are TRBV19 and TRBJ1-3, with D maybe TRBD1 (5 bases). The CDR3 is 14 amino acids. Between the trimmed V and J ends, which lost 5 bases and 4 bases, there was a span of 12 bases. Germline V gives CDR1 LNHDA, CDR2 SQIVND (reference sequence). CDR3 in DNA: TGTGCCAGTAGTCTCCGGGACTCCGGAAACACCATATATTTT. Its protein product is CASSLRDSGNTIYF.

CDR3 amino acids: CASSPTSGRDTQYF. CDR3 bases: TGTGCCAGCAGTCCCACTAGCGGGAGAGATACGCAGTATTTT. The chain is built from TRBV6-6 and TRBJ2-3; 11 nucleotides align to TRBD2. Germline assignment: CDR1 MNHNY and CDR2 SVGAGI (reference sequence). The J segment lost 5 bases and the V segment lost 5 bases, leaving 3 bases of the junction unmatched. The CDR3 totals 14 residues.

The gene calls are TRBV25-1 and TRBJ2-5; D perhaps matches TRBD1 (5 bases). The V gene lost 0 bases and the J gene lost 1 base, with 15 bases spanning the gap. Germline CDR1 is MGHDK and CDR2 is SYGVNS. CDR3 size: 17 residues. CDR3 region: CASSEYNAGQGQETQYF. CDR3 in DNA: TGTGCCAGCAGTGAATATAATGCAGGGCAGGGCCAAGAGACCCAGTACTTC.

This sequence joins TRBV30 and TRBJ1-2; no reliable D call. Trimming pared 1 base from V and 4 bases from J, leaving 13 bases between. The CDR3 consists of 14 residues. Germline CDR1 reads GTSNPN; CDR2 reads SVGIG (reference sequence). The CDR3 loop reads CAWSGHPAGYGYTF. The CDR3 nucleotides read TGTGCCTGGAGTGGACATCCGGCGGGCTATGGCTACACCTTC.

V gene TRBV19 combines with J gene TRBJ1-1; D not certain. CDR3 length: 11 residues. CDR1 is LNHDA and CDR2 is SQIVND in the germline V gene (reference sequence). V gave up 6 bases and J gave up 7 bases, with 9 bases separating them. CDR3 DNA sequence: TGTGCCAGTAGGACTATAAGTGAAGCTTTCTTT. Amino acid sequence: CASRTISEAFF.

The rearrangement joins TRBV7-8 to TRBJ2-7; TRBD1 aligns across 10 bases. Germline V CDR1 and CDR2: SGHVS, FQNEAQ. The CDR3 has 15 amino acids. Losses at the gene ends were 5 bases for V and 3 bases for J; bases not matched to a gene: 7. The CDR3 spells CASSPRDRGYYEQYV. The CDR3 DNA sequence: TGTGCCAGCAGCCCCCGGGACAGGGGTTACTACGAGCAGTACGTC.

This clone was detected once. The chain combines TRBV9 with TRBJ1-3; D unresolved. The V end was cut by 0 bases, the J end by 0 bases, with 10 bases between. The CDR3 sequence is 16 residues long. The germline gives CDR1 SGDLS, CDR2 YYNGEE. The CDR3 is CASSVAGYLSGNTIYF. The CDR3, as DNA: TGTGCCAGCAGCGTAGCCGGGTACCTCTCTGGAAACACCATATATTTT.

The gene calls are TRBV10-3 and TRBJ1-5; TRBD1 aligns across 7 bases. The germline V gene has CDR1 ENHRY and CDR2 SYGVKD. The CDR3 runs 15 residues. V gave up 6 bases and J gave up 3 bases; unmatched junction bases: 8. CDR3: CAISPGQGVNQPQHF. DNA for the CDR3: TGTGCCATCAGCCCAGGTCAGGGGGTCAATCAGCCCCAGCATTTT.

This clone was seen just once. The chain employs TRBV12-3 or TRBV12-4 and TRBJ2-1; the match to TRBD2 covers 9 bases. V lost 10 bases, J lost 6 bases, and 7 bases stayed unmatched. The CDR3 totals 13 residues. The CDR3 sequence: CAIRAGGFNEQFF. DNA for the CDR3: TGTGCCATTAGAGCGGGGGGATTCAATGAGCAGTTCTTC.

CDR3 residues: CASSLRQASTGELFF. Here the CDR3 DNA reads TGCGCCAGCAGCCTAAGACAGGCTTCCACCGGGGAGCTGTTTTTT. This rearrangement joins TRBV5-1 to TRBJ2-2, with D maybe TRBD1 (6 bases). Germline lookup yields CDR1 SGHRS and CDR2 YFSETQ. Between the trimmed V and J ends, which lost 4 bases and 4 bases, there was a span of 14 bases. The CDR3 is 15 amino acids.

This rearrangement joins TRBV10-2 to TRBJ2-5; 9 bases align to TRBD2. The germline gives CDR1 WSHSY, CDR2 SAAADI. V shed 6 bases, J shed 5 bases, and the junction held 13 bases outside the gene matches. This CDR3 comprises 16 residues. The CDR3 DNA reads TGCGCCAGCAGCCAGCTCAGCGGGGGGCCAGTCGAGACCCAGTACTTC. Its protein product is CASSQLSGGPVETQYF.

This chain joins TRBV10-3 and TRBJ1-4; a possible D gene is TRBD1 (6 bases). With 6 bases removed from V and 0 bases from J, the gap between germline ends came to 14 bases. CDR3 length equals 16 residues. The germline V gene has CDR1 ENHRY and CDR2 SYGVKD. CDR3 protein: CAISQQGGATNEKLFF. In DNA form, the CDR3 reads TGTGCCATCAGCCAACAGGGTGGAGCAACTAATGAAAAACTGTTTTTT.

The chain joins TRBV6-2 or TRBV6-3 to TRBJ1-1, with 8 positions matching TRBD1. In germline, CDR1 is MNHEY, CDR2 SVGEGT. J gave up 4 bases and V 5 bases, and 9 bases lay outside the gene matches. This CDR3 has 15 amino acids. CDR3 in amino acids: CASSQQGDVGTEAFF. The CDR3 bases are TGTGCCAGCAGTCAACAGGGGGATGTCGGCACTGAAGCTTTCTTT.

V and J are TRBV18 and TRBJ1-1; 8 bases are shared with TRBD1. The CDR3 totals 16 residues. Looked up from germline, CDR1 is KGHSH and CDR2 is LQKENI. V lost 2 bases and J lost 5; bases outside the gene matches: 10. Here the CDR3 reads CASSPSHRGGTTEAFF. CDR3 DNA sequence: TGTGCCAGCTCACCAAGTCACAGGGGGGGAACAACTGAAGCTTTCTTT.

V and J are TRBV7-8 and TRBJ2-7; either TRBD1 or TRBD2 may fit D (6 bases each). The CDR3 has 12 amino acids. The germline CDR1 and CDR2 sequences are SGHVS and FQNEAQ. Trimming pared 5 bases from V and 8 bases from J, leaving 13 bases between. The CDR3: CASSLGGPQQYV. In nucleotides, the CDR3 is TGTGCCAGCAGCCTAGGGGGGCCCCAGCAGTACGTC.

The chain combines TRBV12-3 or TRBV12-4 with TRBJ1-5, with D unresolved. The V and J ends lost 7 bases and 6 bases respectively, with 10 bases between them. There are 12 residues in the CDR3. Here the CDR3 reads CASTLYGQPQHF. CDR3 nucleotides: TGTGCCAGCACCTTATACGGTCAGCCCCAGCATTTT.

The V call is TRBV10-1, the J call TRBJ1-1, with TRBD1 as a possible D gene (6 bases). In germline, CDR1 is WNHNN, CDR2 SYGVQD (reference sequence). Trimming removed 5 bases at V and 3 bases at J, with 10 bases between. This CDR3 has 13 amino acids. Here the CDR3 reads CASSRQVDTEAFF. The CDR3 DNA reads as TGCGCCAGCAGTCGACAGGTCGACACTGAAGCTTTCTTT.

The CDR3 here is CASSSTADRGAFF. Written as DNA, the CDR3 is TGTGCCAGCAGCTCTACTGCAGACAGGGGGGCTTTCTTT. The chain recombines TRBV6-5 with TRBJ1-1, with 9 positions matching TRBD1. The ends lost 6 bases at V and 11 bases at J; junction bases unmatched: 10. Per the germline V gene, CDR1 is MNHEY and CDR2 is SVGAGI. CDR3 length: 13 residues.

This chain uses TRBV27 with TRBJ1-5; D is possibly TRBD1 (5 bases). Germline V gives CDR1 MNHEY, CDR2 SMNVEV (reference sequence). This CDR3 has 16 amino acids. Trimming removed 5 bases from V and 6 bases from J, with 20 bases in between. CDR3 region: CASSPYDSWGSQPQHF. The CDR3 bases are TGTGCCAGCAGTCCATACGACAGTTGGGGTAGTCAGCCCCAGCATTTT.